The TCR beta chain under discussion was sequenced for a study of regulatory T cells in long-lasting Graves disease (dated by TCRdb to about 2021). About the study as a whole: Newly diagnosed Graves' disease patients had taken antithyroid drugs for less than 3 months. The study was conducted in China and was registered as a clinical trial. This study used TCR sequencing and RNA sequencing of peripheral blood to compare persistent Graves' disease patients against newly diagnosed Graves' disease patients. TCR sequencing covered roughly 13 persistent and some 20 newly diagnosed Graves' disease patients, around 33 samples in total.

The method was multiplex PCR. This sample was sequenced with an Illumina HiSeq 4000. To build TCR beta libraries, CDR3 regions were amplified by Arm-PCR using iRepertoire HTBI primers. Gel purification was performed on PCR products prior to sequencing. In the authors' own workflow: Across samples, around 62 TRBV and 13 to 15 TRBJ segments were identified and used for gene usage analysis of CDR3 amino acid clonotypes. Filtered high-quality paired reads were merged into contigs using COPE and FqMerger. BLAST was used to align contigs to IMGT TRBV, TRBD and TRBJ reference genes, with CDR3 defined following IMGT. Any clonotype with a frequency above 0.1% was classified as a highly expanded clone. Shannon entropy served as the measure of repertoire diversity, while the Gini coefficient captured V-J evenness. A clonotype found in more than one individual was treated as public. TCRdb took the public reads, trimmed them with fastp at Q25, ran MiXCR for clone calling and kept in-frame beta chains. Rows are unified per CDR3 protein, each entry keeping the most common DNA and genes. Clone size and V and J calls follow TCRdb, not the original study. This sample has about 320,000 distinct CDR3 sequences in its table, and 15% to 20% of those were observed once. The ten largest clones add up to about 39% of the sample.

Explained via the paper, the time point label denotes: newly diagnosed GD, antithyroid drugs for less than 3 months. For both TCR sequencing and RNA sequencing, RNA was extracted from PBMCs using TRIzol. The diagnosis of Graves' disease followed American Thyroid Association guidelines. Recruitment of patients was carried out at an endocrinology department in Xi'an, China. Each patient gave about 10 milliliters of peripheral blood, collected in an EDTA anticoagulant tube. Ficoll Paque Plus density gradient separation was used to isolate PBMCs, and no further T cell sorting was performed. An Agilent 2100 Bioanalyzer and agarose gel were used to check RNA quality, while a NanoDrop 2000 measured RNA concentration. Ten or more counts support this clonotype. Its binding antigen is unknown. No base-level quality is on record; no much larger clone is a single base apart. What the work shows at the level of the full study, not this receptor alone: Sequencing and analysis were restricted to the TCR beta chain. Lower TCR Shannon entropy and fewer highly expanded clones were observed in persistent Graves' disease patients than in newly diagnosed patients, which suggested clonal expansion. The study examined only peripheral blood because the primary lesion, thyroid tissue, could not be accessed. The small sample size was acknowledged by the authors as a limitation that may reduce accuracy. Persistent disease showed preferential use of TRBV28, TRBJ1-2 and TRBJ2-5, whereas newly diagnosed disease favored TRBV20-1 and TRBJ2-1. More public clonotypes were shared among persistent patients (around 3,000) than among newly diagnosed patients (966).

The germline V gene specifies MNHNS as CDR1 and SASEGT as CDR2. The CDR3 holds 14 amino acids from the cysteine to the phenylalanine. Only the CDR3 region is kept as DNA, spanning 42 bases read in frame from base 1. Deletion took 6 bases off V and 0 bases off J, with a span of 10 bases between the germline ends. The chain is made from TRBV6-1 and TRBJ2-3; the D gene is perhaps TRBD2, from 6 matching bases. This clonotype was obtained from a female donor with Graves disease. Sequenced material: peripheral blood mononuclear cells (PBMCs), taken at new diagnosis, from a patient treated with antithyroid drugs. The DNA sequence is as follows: TGTGCCAGCAGGGAGGGTATGAGCACAGATACGCAGTATTTT. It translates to CASREGMSTDTQYF.